Listed below are T cell receptor beta chains from one sample, sequenced in a study of blood T cell repertoires in COVID-19. Data came from immunoSEQ multiplex PCR; TCRdb stores just in-frame clones and leaves some out. The sample lists under 200,000 clones, about 80% seen once, with approximately 2.5% in the top ten. The sample comprised peripheral blood. The source is a human donor with acute or convalescent COVID-19. The donor label of this sample is uncertain. Each CDR3 is given with its conserved first and last residue. The order of the fields is clone size, D gene, J gene, V gene, CDR3 DNA, CDR3 protein. D genes are given only for firm matches. Only some rows state a clone size, as once, few, many or a class for expanded clones.

abundance: few; d_gene: TRBD1; j_gene: TRBJ1-5; v_gene: TRBV7-2; CDR3nt: TGTGCCAGCAGCGCAAAAACAGGGGATCGACAGCCCCAGCATTTT; CDR3aa: CASSAKTGDRQPQHF
abundance: .; d_gene: TRBD1; j_gene: TRBJ2-7; v_gene: TRBV19; CDR3nt: TGTGCCAGTAGTATGACAGGGAATACCTACGAGCAGTACTTC; CDR3aa: CASSMTGNTYEQYF
abundance: .; d_gene: .; j_gene: TRBJ2-4; v_gene: TRBV11-3; CDR3nt: TGTGCCAGCAGCCTACACCGCGGCGAAAACATTCAGTACTTC; CDR3aa: CASSLHRGENIQYF
abundance: .; d_gene: .; j_gene: TRBJ1-2; v_gene: TRBV3-1/TRBV3-2; CDR3nt: TGTGCCAGCAGCCAAGATCTGGGCAGAGATGGCTACACCTTC; CDR3aa: CASSQDLGRDGYTF
abundance: .; d_gene: TRBD1; j_gene: TRBJ2-1; v_gene: TRBV7-9; CDR3nt: TGTGCCAGCAGCTTAGTGCCAGGGGGTCCGAATGAGCAGTTCTTC; CDR3aa: CASSLVPGGPNEQFF
abundance: .; d_gene: .; j_gene: TRBJ2-3; v_gene: TRBV5-1; CDR3nt: TGCGCCAGCAGCCTGGGATCGGGAGTAGATACGCAGTATTTT; CDR3aa: CASSLGSGVDTQYF
abundance: few; d_gene: TRBD1; j_gene: TRBJ1-5; v_gene: TRBV9; CDR3nt: TGTGCCAGCAGCGTAGGGGACAGGGGAAGGCCCCAGCATTTT; CDR3aa: CASSVGDRGRPQHF
abundance: .; d_gene: TRBD2; j_gene: TRBJ2-1; v_gene: TRBV19; CDR3nt: TGTGCCAGTAGTACTAGCGGGAGCACCCGGGGGGAGTTCTTC; CDR3aa: CASSTSGSTRGEFF
abundance: few; d_gene: .; j_gene: TRBJ2-7; v_gene: TRBV5-1; CDR3nt: TGCGCCAGCGCAAACTCCTTCGGGGTCTCCGAGCAGTACTTC; CDR3aa: CASANSFGVSEQYF
abundance: .; d_gene: .; j_gene: TRBJ2-1; v_gene: TRBV12-3/TRBV12-4; CDR3nt: TGTGCCAGCAGTCCTCTCCGGGGATTCGAGCAGTTCTTC; CDR3aa: CASSPLRGFEQFF
abundance: once; d_gene: TRBD1; j_gene: TRBJ1-2; v_gene: TRBV6-6; CDR3nt: TGTGCCAGCAGACTGGACAGGGCAAACTATGGCTACACCTTC; CDR3aa: CASRLDRANYGYTF
abundance: .; d_gene: TRBD2; j_gene: TRBJ2-3; v_gene: TRBV12-5; CDR3nt: TGTGCTAGTGGTTCCGAGCGGGGGGATGATACGCAGTATTTT; CDR3aa: CASGSERGDDTQYF
abundance: .; d_gene: TRBD1; j_gene: TRBJ2-5; v_gene: TRBV12-5; CDR3nt: TGTGCTAGTGGTACCCCCGGCACAGGGGTGGAGGAGACCCAGTACTTC; CDR3aa: CASGTPGTGVEETQYF
abundance: once; d_gene: TRBD2; j_gene: TRBJ2-2; v_gene: TRBV19; CDR3nt: TGTGCCAGTAGTAGCGGGGGGAGCACTCTAAACACCGGGGAGCTGTTTTTT; CDR3aa: CASSSGGSTLNTGELFF
abundance: .; d_gene: .; j_gene: TRBJ1-3; v_gene: TRBV25-1; CDR3nt: TGTGCCAGCAGGCCTTCGGGCAGGGAGGACACCATATATTTT; CDR3aa: CASRPSGREDTIYF
abundance: .; d_gene: .; j_gene: TRBJ1-2; v_gene: TRBV10-3; CDR3nt: TGTGCCATCAGAGAACCCTTTTGGGACACTCTTGGGGGCTATGGCTACACCTTC; CDR3aa: CAIREPFWDTLGGYGYTF
abundance: once; d_gene: .; j_gene: TRBJ2-7; v_gene: TRBV5-1; CDR3nt: TGCGCCAGCAGCAACGGACAGCGACTTTCGGGCGAGCAGTACTTC; CDR3aa: CASSNGQRLSGEQYF
abundance: .; d_gene: .; j_gene: TRBJ1-1; v_gene: TRBV9; CDR3nt: TGTGCCAGCACCCCAACCTTACAGGCCCAATCGAACACTGAAGCTTTCTTT; CDR3aa: CASTPTLQAQSNTEAFF
abundance: .; d_gene: TRBD1; j_gene: TRBJ1-5; v_gene: TRBV7-9; CDR3nt: TGTGCCAGCAGCCTGGGACAGGGCTTGGCTCAGCCCCAGCATTTT; CDR3aa: CASSLGQGLAQPQHF
abundance: .; d_gene: TRBD1; j_gene: TRBJ1-5; v_gene: TRBV2; CDR3nt: TGTGCCAGCAGTGTTACCAGGGGGGAGCCCCAGCATTTT; CDR3aa: CASSVTRGEPQHF
abundance: once; d_gene: TRBD2; j_gene: TRBJ2-3; v_gene: TRBV30; CDR3nt: TGTGCCTGGCGCGGACTAGCGGGTTTAGATACGCAGTATTTT; CDR3aa: CAWRGLAGLDTQYF
abundance: .; d_gene: .; j_gene: TRBJ1-4; v_gene: TRBV6-5; CDR3nt: TGTGCCAGCAGGGACATTTCTGAAAAACTGTTTTTT; CDR3aa: CASRDISEKLFF
abundance: .; d_gene: TRBD1; j_gene: TRBJ2-7; v_gene: TRBV2; CDR3nt: TGTGCCAGCGGTCGGGACAGGGACGGCGGGCAGCAGTACTTC; CDR3aa: CASGRDRDGGQQYF
abundance: .; d_gene: .; j_gene: TRBJ1-4; v_gene: TRBV30; CDR3nt: TGTGCCTGGAGTAAGACCAGGGAAAAACTGTTTTTT; CDR3aa: CAWSKTREKLFF
abundance: .; d_gene: TRBD1; j_gene: TRBJ1-1; v_gene: TRBV5-6; CDR3nt: TGTGCCAGCAGCTCCGGACAGGGGAACACTGAAGCTTTCTTT; CDR3aa: CASSSGQGNTEAFF
abundance: .; d_gene: .; j_gene: TRBJ2-3; v_gene: TRBV7-9; CDR3nt: TGTGCCAGCAGCCCAGGCCAGGCCTTCACAGATACGCAGTATTTT; CDR3aa: CASSPGQAFTDTQYF
abundance: .; d_gene: .; j_gene: TRBJ1-4; v_gene: TRBV3-1/TRBV3-2; CDR3nt: TGTGCCAGCAGCCAAGATCTGACGGAGAGAAATGAAAAACTGTTTTTT; CDR3aa: CASSQDLTERNEKLFF
abundance: few; d_gene: .; j_gene: TRBJ2-7; v_gene: TRBV30; CDR3nt: TGTGCCTTCGTGAAACAGGGTTCCTACGAGCAGTACTTC; CDR3aa: CAFVKQGSYEQYF
abundance: few; d_gene: TRBD2; j_gene: TRBJ2-7; v_gene: TRBV29-1; CDR3nt: TGCAGCGTTCAAGGGGGACTAGACTCCACCGAGCAGTACTTC; CDR3aa: CSVQGGLDSTEQYF
abundance: .; d_gene: .; j_gene: TRBJ1-3; v_gene: TRBV9; CDR3nt: TGTGCCAGCAGCGTAGAGAGCTACTGGGGAAACACCATATATTTT; CDR3aa: CASSVESYWGNTIYF
abundance: .; d_gene: .; j_gene: TRBJ2-7; v_gene: TRBV3-1/TRBV3-2; CDR3nt: TGTGCCAGCAGCCAAGATCCGGCAGGTGCCTACGAGCAGTACTTC; CDR3aa: CASSQDPAGAYEQYF
abundance: .; d_gene: TRBD2; j_gene: TRBJ2-3; v_gene: TRBV5-4; CDR3nt: TGTGCCAGCAGCTTCCCTAGCGGGAGAGCTAGCACAGATACGCAGTATTTT; CDR3aa: CASSFPSGRASTDTQYF
abundance: .; d_gene: .; j_gene: TRBJ2-7; v_gene: TRBV2; CDR3nt: TGTGCCAGCAGTGACATACGAAGGAGCTACGAGCAGTACTTC; CDR3aa: CASSDIRRSYEQYF
abundance: .; d_gene: TRBD2; j_gene: TRBJ2-5; v_gene: TRBV10-3; CDR3nt: TGTGCCGCACGGGGTGGGGCTAGCGGGGGCGGAGGGCAAGAGACCCAGTACTTC; CDR3aa: CAARGGASGGGGQETQYF
abundance: .; d_gene: .; j_gene: TRBJ1-6; v_gene: TRBV5-1; CDR3nt: TGCGCCAGCAGCTTGGAGGGGGCCTATAATTCACCCCTCCACTTT; CDR3aa: CASSLEGAYNSPLHF
abundance: .; d_gene: .; j_gene: TRBJ2-1; v_gene: TRBV5-1; CDR3nt: TGCGCCAGCAGCAACGGGGTGGTCCCCCCCCCGAATGAGCAGTTCTTC; CDR3aa: CASSNGVVPPPNEQFF
abundance: .; d_gene: TRBD2; j_gene: TRBJ2-2; v_gene: TRBV4-2; CDR3nt: TGTGCCAGCAGCCACAAACTAGCGGGAGATGATTCGGGCGGGGAGCTGTTTTTT; CDR3aa: CASSHKLAGDDSGGELFF
abundance: .; d_gene: .; j_gene: TRBJ2-7; v_gene: TRBV7-6; CDR3nt: TGTGCCAGCAGCGCGGCGGTGGGTTCCTACGAGCAGTACTTC; CDR3aa: CASSAAVGSYEQYF
abundance: .; d_gene: .; j_gene: TRBJ1-4; v_gene: TRBV19; CDR3nt: TGTGCCAGTAGTATCCCCCAAGGGCAGGGTACTCAGGAAAAACTGTTTTTT; CDR3aa: CASSIPQGQGTQEKLFF
abundance: .; d_gene: .; j_gene: TRBJ2-5; v_gene: TRBV25-1; CDR3nt: TGTGCCAGCAGTGATGGGGGTAGCGGTGAGACCCAGTACTTC; CDR3aa: CASSDGGSGETQYF
abundance: .; d_gene: TRBD1; j_gene: TRBJ1-2; v_gene: TRBV29-1; CDR3nt: TGCAGCACTCGGGACAGGGGGCGAGGCTACACCTTC; CDR3aa: CSTRDRGRGYTF
abundance: .; d_gene: .; j_gene: TRBJ2-4; v_gene: TRBV2; CDR3nt: TGTGCCAGCAGTGAAGGACTAGCCAAAAACATTCAGTACTTC; CDR3aa: CASSEGLAKNIQYF
abundance: few; d_gene: .; j_gene: TRBJ1-4; v_gene: TRBV28; CDR3nt: TGTGCCAGCAGTTTTAGACAGCTTAATGAAAAACTGTTTTTT; CDR3aa: CASSFRQLNEKLFF
abundance: .; d_gene: TRBD2; j_gene: TRBJ2-1; v_gene: TRBV5-4; CDR3nt: TGTGCCAGCAGCTTGGCCTGGGTAGCGGGGTCATCCTACAATGAGCAGTTCTTC; CDR3aa: CASSLAWVAGSSYNEQFF
abundance: .; d_gene: TRBD2; j_gene: TRBJ2-1; v_gene: TRBV10-3; CDR3nt: TGTGCCATCAGGACTAGCGGGAATGAGCAGTTCTTC; CDR3aa: CAIRTSGNEQFF
abundance: .; d_gene: TRBD1; j_gene: TRBJ2-3; v_gene: TRBV6-5; CDR3nt: TGTGCCAGCAGTTCGAGGACAGGGGGCACAGATACGCAGTATTTT; CDR3aa: CASSSRTGGTDTQYF
abundance: .; d_gene: TRBD2; j_gene: TRBJ2-2; v_gene: TRBV5-1; CDR3nt: TGCGCCAGCAAATCCCCGGGACTAGCGACGAACACCGGGGAGCTGTTTTTT; CDR3aa: CASKSPGLATNTGELFF
abundance: .; d_gene: TRBD2; j_gene: TRBJ2-1; v_gene: TRBV7-3; CDR3nt: TGTGCCAGCAGCCATCAGGGCGGGAGGGCAGGCGATGAGCAGTTCTTC; CDR3aa: CASSHQGGRAGDEQFF
abundance: .; d_gene: .; j_gene: TRBJ1-2; v_gene: TRBV7-9; CDR3nt: TGTGCCAGCAGCTTATCACAGTGGGCCTATGGCTACACCTTC; CDR3aa: CASSLSQWAYGYTF